One sample yielded the 12 T cell receptor beta chains listed below, sequenced in a study of Ad26.COV2.S vaccination and SARS-CoV-2 variants. Regarding treatment: approximately 18 received Ad26.COV2.S at low or high dose, single or two shots; five or six received placebo; per-sample allocation not given. Collection of the samples took place on day 63 after the first injection of vaccine or placebo. Profiled with immunoSEQ multiplex PCR; TCRdb holds only in-frame clones, not every one. This sample carries approximately 280,000 clones, about 87% of them seen once, and the ten largest clones take about 3.1%. The sample consisted of peripheral blood, taken in a trial of Ad26.COV2.S vaccine versus placebo. The receptor set was obtained from a person aged 18-65 years who received the Ad26.COV2.S COVID-19 vaccine or a placebo.

The chain recombines TRBV15 with TRBJ1-4; D gene unclear. The length of the CDR3 is 14 residues. Trimming removed 0 bases from V and 4 bases from J, with 6 bases in between. Germline assignment: CDR1 LNHNV and CDR2 YYDKDF (reference sequence). The CDR3 DNA follows: TGTGCCACCAGCAGAGATCTGATTAATGAAAAACTGTTTTTT. Translated, it gives CATSRDLINEKLFF.

The rearrangement uses TRBV28 and TRBJ2-7; a weak D match, TRBD2 (6 bases). The germline V gene encodes CDR1 MDHEN and CDR2 SYDVKM. CDR3 size: 12 residues. Trimming left V 5 bases short and J 5 bases short, with 10 bases between. The CDR3 DNA is TGTGCCAGCAGTCGGGCTAGCGACGAGCAGTACTTC. Residues: CASSRASDEQYF.

The chain recombines TRBV28 with TRBJ2-3, with 7 positions matching TRBD2. This CDR3 comprises 18 residues. The V and J ends lost 6 bases and 2 bases, in that order; junction bases with no gene match: 17. Germline lookup yields CDR1 MDHEN and CDR2 SYDVKM. CDR3 residues: CASSCRRGRAGPTDTQYF. The CDR3 DNA sequence: TGTGCCAGCAGCTGCCGTCGGGGGAGAGCGGGACCCACAGATACGCAGTATTTT.

The chain links TRBV5-4 to TRBJ2-4; D call uncertain. This CDR3 has 15 residues. Trimming left V 0 bases short and J 4 bases short, with 11 bases between. Germline assignment: CDR1 SGHNT and CDR2 YYREEE (reference sequence). CDR3 sequence: CASSLVANGKNIQYF. Written as DNA, the CDR3 is TGTGCCAGCAGCTTGGTGGCGAACGGAAAAAACATTCAGTACTTC.

This chain uses TRBV11-2 with TRBJ2-7, with TRBD1 matching 7 bases. This CDR3 comprises 15 residues. V was clipped by 0 bases and J by 2 bases; unmatched bases: 4. Germline CDR1 and CDR2: SGHAT and FQNNGV. CDR3 residues: CASSLEGDSAYEQYF. The CDR3 region has the DNA TGTGCCAGCAGCTTAGAAGGGGACAGCGCCTACGAGCAGTACTTC.

The chain employs TRBV28 and TRBJ1-2; the match to TRBD1 covers 7 bases. CDR3 length: 16 amino acids. V lost 4 bases to trimming and J lost 6 bases; unmatched junction nucleotides: 14. Germline values: CDR1 MDHEN, CDR2 SYDVKM. The CDR3 here is CASSSESRWDSHGYTF. Written as DNA, the CDR3 is TGTGCCAGCAGTTCCGAGTCACGCTGGGACAGTCATGGCTACACCTTC.

This chain's CDR3 is CASGLGTPGELFF. CDR3 in DNA: TGTGCTAGTGGTTTGGGGACCCCCGGGGAGCTGTTTTTT. The J gene is TRBJ2-2, the V gene TRBV12-5; D is unclear. V lost 1 base and J 6 bases, leaving 6 bases between the germline ends. The CDR3 covers 13 residues. Germline assignment: CDR1 LGHNT and CDR2 FRNRAP.

The chain recombines TRBV5-4 with TRBJ2-2; D is possibly TRBD1 (6 bases). Germline V gives CDR1 SGHNT, CDR2 YYREEE (reference sequence). Trimming took 1 base from V and 7 from J, leaving 11 bases between them. The CDR3 consists of 14 residues. CDR3 nucleotide sequence: TGTGCCAGCAGCTTGCAACAGGGATACGGGGAGCTGTTTTTT. Amino acids: CASSLQQGYGELFF.

The chain joins TRBV5-1 to TRBJ1-6; D remains ambiguous. Trimming removed 0 bases from V and 7 bases from J, with 11 bases in between. Per germline, CDR1 SGHRS and CDR2 YFSETQ. There are 15 residues in the CDR3. The CDR3 protein is CASSLVPGGNSPLHF. DNA of the CDR3: TGCGCCAGCAGCTTGGTACCAGGAGGGAATTCACCCCTCCACTTT.

This rearrangement joins TRBV7-3 to TRBJ2-3; D gene unclear. The CDR3 runs to 13 residues. V was pared by 1 base and J by 6 bases, with 8 bases between. CDR1 and CDR2 from the germline V gene are SGHTA and FQGTGA. The CDR3 loop reads CASSLSEDDTQYF. As DNA, the CDR3 is TGTGCCAGCAGCTTAAGCGAGGATGATACGCAGTATTTT.

CDR3 amino acids: CASSLGAAGGYAETQYF. CDR3 in DNA: TGTGCCAGCAGCTTAGGAGCTGCGGGGGGGTACGCGGAGACCCAGTACTTC. The rearrangement joins TRBV7-2 to TRBJ2-5; 9 nucleotides line up with TRBD2. This CDR3 contains 17 residues. Germline lookup yields CDR1 SGHTA and CDR2 FQGNSA. Unmatched junction bases numbered 11, after V lost 1 base and J lost 5 bases.

This CDR3 is CASSLRLAENGELFF. The CDR3 bases are TGCGCCAGCAGCTTACGACTAGCGGAAAACGGGGAGCTGTTTTTT. The V gene is TRBV5-1, the J gene TRBJ2-2; 9 nucleotides match TRBD2. Germline-derived CDR1 and CDR2 are SGHRS and YFSETQ. The CDR3 is made up of 15 amino acids. J was trimmed by 7 bases and V by 2 bases; bases with no gene match: 6.